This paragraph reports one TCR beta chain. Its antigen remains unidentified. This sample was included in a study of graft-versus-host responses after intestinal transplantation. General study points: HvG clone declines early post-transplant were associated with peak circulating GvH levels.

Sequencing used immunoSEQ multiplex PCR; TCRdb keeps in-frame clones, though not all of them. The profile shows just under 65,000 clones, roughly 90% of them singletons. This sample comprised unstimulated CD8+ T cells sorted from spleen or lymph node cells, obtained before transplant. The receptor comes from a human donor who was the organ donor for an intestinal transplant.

The CDR3: CSVDGWAGDTQYF. CDR3 DNA sequence: TGCAGCGTTGATGGGTGGGCCGGAGATACGCAGTATTTT. V and J are TRBV29-1 and TRBJ2-3; no reliable D call. The CDR3 is made up of 13 amino acids. V was clipped by 3 bases and J by 5 bases, with 12 bases between them. Germline-derived CDR1 and CDR2 are SQVTM and ANQGSEA.